The T cell receptor (beta chain) under discussion was sequenced for a study of cytotoxic CD8 clonotypes in ibrutinib-treated CLL. Study at large: Per sample, productive templates averaged nearly 260,000 and productive rearrangements averaged about 100,000.

TCRdb's copy holds only in-frame clones and misses some; the assay was immunoSEQ multiplex PCR. The data show about 310,000 clones, around four fifths seen once. V lost 1 base, J lost 3 bases, and 7 bases lay in between. This CDR3 region has 15 residues. Germline-derived CDR1 and CDR2 are PRHDT and FYEKMQ (reference sequence). The sequencing here drew on PBMCs, taken before ibrutinib treatment. The receptor was derived from a human donor with chronic lymphocytic leukemia. This sequence joins TRBV13 and TRBJ2-6, with D possibly being TRBD1 (5 bases). The CDR3 sequence: CASSLVGVGANVLTF. CDR3 coding DNA: TGTGCCAGCAGCTTAGTAGGGGTTGGGGCCAACGTCCTGACTTTC.